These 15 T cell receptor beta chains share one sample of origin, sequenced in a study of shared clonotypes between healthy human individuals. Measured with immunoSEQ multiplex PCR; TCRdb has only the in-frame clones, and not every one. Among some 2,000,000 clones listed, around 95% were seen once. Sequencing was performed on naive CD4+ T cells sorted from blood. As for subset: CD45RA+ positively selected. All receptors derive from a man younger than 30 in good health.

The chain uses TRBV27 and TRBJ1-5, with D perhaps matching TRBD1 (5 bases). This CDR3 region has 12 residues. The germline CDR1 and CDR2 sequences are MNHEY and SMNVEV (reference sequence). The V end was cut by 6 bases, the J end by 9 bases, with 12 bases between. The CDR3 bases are TGTGCCAGCAGGCAGGGTAACGGGCCCCAGCATTTT. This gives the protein CASRQGNGPQHF.

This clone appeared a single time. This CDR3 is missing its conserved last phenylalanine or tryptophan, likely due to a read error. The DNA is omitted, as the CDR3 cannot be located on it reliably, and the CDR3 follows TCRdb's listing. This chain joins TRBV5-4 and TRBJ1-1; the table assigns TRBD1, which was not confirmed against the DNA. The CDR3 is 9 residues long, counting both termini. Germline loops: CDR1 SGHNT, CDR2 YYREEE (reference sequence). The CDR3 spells CASSPTGER.

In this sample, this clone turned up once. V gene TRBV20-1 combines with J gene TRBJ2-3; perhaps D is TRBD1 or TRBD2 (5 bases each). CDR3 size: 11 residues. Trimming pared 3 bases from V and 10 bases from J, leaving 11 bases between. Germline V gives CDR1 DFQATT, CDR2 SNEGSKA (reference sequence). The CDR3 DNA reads TGCAGTGCTAGGGCCGGGGCAGCGCAGTATTTT. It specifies CSARAGAAQYF.

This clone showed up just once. The CDR3 loop is CASSQGDVLAGRETQYF. DNA for the CDR3: TGTGCCAGCAGCCAGGGGGATGTGCTAGCGGGGAGAGAGACCCAGTACTTC. The genes are TRBV7-3 and TRBJ2-5, with TRBD2 matching over 9 bases. Germline V gives CDR1 SGHTA, CDR2 FQGTGA. V shed 5 bases, J shed 4 bases, and the junction held 14 bases outside the gene matches. The CDR3 consists of 17 residues.

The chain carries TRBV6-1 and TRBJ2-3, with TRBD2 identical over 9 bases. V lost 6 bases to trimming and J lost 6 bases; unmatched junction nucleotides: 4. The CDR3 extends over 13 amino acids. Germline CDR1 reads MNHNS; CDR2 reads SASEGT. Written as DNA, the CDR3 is TGTGCCAGCAGGCGGGAGGGCCCTGATACGCAGTATTTT. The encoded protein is CASRREGPDTQYF.

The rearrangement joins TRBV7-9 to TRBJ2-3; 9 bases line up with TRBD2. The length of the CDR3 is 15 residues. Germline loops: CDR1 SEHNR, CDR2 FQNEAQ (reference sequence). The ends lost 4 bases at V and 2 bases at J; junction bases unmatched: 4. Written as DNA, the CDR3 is TGTGCCAGCAGCTCCCTAGCGGGGCCCACAGATACGCAGTATTTT. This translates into CASSSLAGPTDTQYF.

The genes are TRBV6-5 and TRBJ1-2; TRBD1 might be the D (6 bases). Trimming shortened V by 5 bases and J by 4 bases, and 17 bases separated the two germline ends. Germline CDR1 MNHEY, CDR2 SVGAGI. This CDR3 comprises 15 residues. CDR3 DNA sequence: TGTGCCAGCAGTCCCACAGGGCAGGCCTTCTATGGCTACACCTTC. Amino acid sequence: CASSPTGQAFYGYTF.

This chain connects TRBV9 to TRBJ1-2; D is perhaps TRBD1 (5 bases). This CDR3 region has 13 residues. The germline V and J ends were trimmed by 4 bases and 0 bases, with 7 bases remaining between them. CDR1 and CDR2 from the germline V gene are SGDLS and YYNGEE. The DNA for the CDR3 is TGTGCCAGCAGCTCAGGGACTAACTATGGCTACACCTTC. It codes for CASSSGTNYGYTF.

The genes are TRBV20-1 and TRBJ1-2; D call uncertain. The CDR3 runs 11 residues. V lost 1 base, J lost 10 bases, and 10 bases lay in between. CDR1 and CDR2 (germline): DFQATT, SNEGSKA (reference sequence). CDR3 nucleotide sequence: TGCAGTGCTAGAGGAACGGTTGACTACACCTTC. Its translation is CSARGTVDYTF.

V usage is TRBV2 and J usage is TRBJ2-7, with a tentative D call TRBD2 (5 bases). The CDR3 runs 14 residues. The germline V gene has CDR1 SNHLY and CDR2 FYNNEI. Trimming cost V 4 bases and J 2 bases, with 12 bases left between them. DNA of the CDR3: TGTGCCAGCAGTGTGAAGGAGGTTACCTACGAGCAGTACTTC. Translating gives CASSVKEVTYEQYF. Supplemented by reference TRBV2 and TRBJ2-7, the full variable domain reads EPEVTQTPSHQVTQMGQEVILRCVPISNHLYFYWYRQILGQKVEFLVSFYNNEISEKSEIFDDQFSVERPDGSNFTLKIRSTKLEDSAMYFCASSVKEVTYEQYFGPGTRLTVT.

The CDR3 protein is CASSQDHRTSVIEAFF. For the CDR3, the DNA is TGTGCCAGCAGCCAAGATCACAGAACAAGCGTAATTGAAGCTTTCTTT. The rearrangement links TRBV14 to TRBJ1-1, with unresolved D. This CDR3 comprises 16 residues. V was trimmed by 0 bases and J by 7 bases, leaving 18 bases between them. Germline values: CDR1 SGHDN, CDR2 FVKESK.

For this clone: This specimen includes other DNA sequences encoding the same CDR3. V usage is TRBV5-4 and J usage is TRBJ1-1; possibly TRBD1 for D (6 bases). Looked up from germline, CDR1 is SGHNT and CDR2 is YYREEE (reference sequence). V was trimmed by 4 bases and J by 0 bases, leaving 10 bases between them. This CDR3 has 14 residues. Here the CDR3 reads CASSLDSMNTEAFF. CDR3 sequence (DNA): TGTGCCAGCAGCCTGGACAGTATGAACACTGAAGCTTTCTTT.

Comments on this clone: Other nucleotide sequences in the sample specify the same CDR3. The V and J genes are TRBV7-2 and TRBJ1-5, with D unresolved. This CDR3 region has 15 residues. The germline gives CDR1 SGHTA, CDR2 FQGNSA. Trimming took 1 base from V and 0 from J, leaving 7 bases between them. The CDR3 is CASSLEAYSNQPQHF. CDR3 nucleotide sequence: TGTGCCAGCAGCTTAGAGGCATATAGCAATCAGCCCCAGCATTTT. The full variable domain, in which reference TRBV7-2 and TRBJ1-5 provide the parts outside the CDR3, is GAGVSQSPSNKVTEKGKDVELRCDPISGHTALYWYRQSLGQGLEFLIYFQGNSAPDKSGLPSDRFSAERTGGSVSTLTIQRTQQEDSAVYLCASSLEAYSNQPQHFGDGTRLSIL.

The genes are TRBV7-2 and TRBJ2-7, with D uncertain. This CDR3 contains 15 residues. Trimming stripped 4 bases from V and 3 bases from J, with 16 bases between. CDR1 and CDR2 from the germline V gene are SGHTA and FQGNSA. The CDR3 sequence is CASSSVGTPDYEQYF. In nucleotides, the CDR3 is TGTGCCAGCAGCTCCGTCGGCACCCCCGACTACGAGCAGTACTTC.

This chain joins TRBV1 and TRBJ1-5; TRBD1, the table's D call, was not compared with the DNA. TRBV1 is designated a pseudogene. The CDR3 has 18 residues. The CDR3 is CTSSRDNTRLTVHQPQHF. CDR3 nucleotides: TGCACCAGCAGCCGGGACAACACCCGCCTTACCGTCCATCAGCCCCAGCATTTT.